The next 24 T cell receptor beta chains were all read from a single sample in a study of CD8 T cells in ankylosing spondylitis. Whole-study findings and limits: A TCR beta motif of fewer than ten highly homologous variants seemed to mark ankylosing spondylitis blood.

TCRdb re-called the 5' RACE reads with MiXCR, one entry per CDR3 protein. The repertoire holds about 460,000 distinct CDR3 sequences, approximately 5.3% seen once, with under 4.5% in the top ten. Their antigen targets remain unknown. The sequenced sample consisted of blood, either unsorted or a sorted T cell fraction (not recorded which). Source of these receptors: a male donor with ankylosing spondylitis.

This clonotype showed up just a few times. This chain connects TRBV18 to TRBJ1-2; unclear D gene. The CDR3 is 14 amino acids. Germline lookup yields CDR1 KGHSH and CDR2 LQKENI. The V end was cut by 5 bases, the J end by 5 bases, with 15 bases between. CDR3 residues: CASSTGADLYGYTF. The CDR3 DNA follows: TGTGCCAGCTCAACCGGAGCGGACCTTTATGGCTACACCTTC.

This clonotype was found many times. The chain employs TRBV5-1 and TRBJ1-1, with D hard to call. CDR1 and CDR2 from the germline V gene are SGHRS and YFSETQ. The V end was cut by 0 bases, the J end by 0 bases, with 12 bases between. The CDR3 extends over 16 amino acids. The CDR3 sequence: CASSLVGSGMNTEAFF. The CDR3 DNA sequence: TGCGCCAGCAGCTTGGTCGGCTCTGGAATGAACACTGAAGCTTTCTTT. Complete variable domain (other parts from reference TRBV5-1 and TRBJ1-1): KAGVTQTPRYLIKTRGQQVTLSCSPISGHRSVSWYQQTPGQGLQFLFEYFSETQRNKGNFPGRFSGRQFSNSRSEMNVSTLELGDSALYLCASSLVGSGMNTEAFFGQGTRLTVV.

Concerning this clonotype itself: Since a much larger clone is just one base distant, this may be a read error. The V gene is TRBV24-1, the J gene TRBJ1-5, with D hard to call. The CDR3 loop spans 11 amino acids. Between the trimmed V and J ends, which lost 5 bases and 7 bases, there was a span of 5 bases. CDR1 is KGHDR and CDR2 is SFDVKD in the germline V gene. Written as DNA, the CDR3 is TGTGCCACCAGTGGGGTACAGCCCCAGCATTTT. This translates into CATSGVQPQHF.

This clonotype was seen at least ten times. The chain joins TRBV5-1 to TRBJ2-2; 9 nucleotides match TRBD1. The CDR3 totals 16 residues. J gave up 3 bases and V 5 bases, and 8 bases lay outside the gene matches. Germline lookup yields CDR1 SGHRS and CDR2 YFSETQ. The DNA for the CDR3 is TGCGCCAGCAGATCCACAGGGGGCCGGGACACCGGGGAGCTGTTTTTT. As protein: CASRSTGGRDTGELFF.

Ten or more counts support this clonotype. This chain links TRBV12-3 or TRBV12-4 with TRBJ2-7; TRBD1 matches 10 bases. CDR3 length equals 15 residues. J lost 2 bases, V lost 5 bases, and 6 bases had no gene match. CDR3 residues: CASSTKGQGAYEQYF. CDR3 bases: TGTGCCAGCAGTACTAAAGGACAGGGGGCCTACGAGCAGTACTTC.

This clonotype was seen many times. This chain uses TRBV7-2 with TRBJ2-7; D gene ambiguous. V gave up 5 bases and J gave up 0 bases, with 8 bases separating them. CDR3 length equals 13 residues. Germline V gene lookup returns CDR1 SGHTA and CDR2 FQGNSA. CDR3 region: CASSHPYSYEQYF. CDR3 DNA sequence: TGTGCCAGCAGCCACCCCTACTCCTACGAGCAGTACTTC.

This clonotype was seen at least ten times. The rearrangement uses TRBV7-9 and TRBJ1-2, with D perhaps matching TRBD1 (5 bases). The CDR3 runs to 15 residues. The germline CDR1 and CDR2 sequences are SEHNR and FQNEAQ (reference sequence). V lost 1 base to trimming and J lost 4 bases, with 13 bases between them. The CDR3 DNA is TGTGCCAGCAGCTTAGTGGGACGGGCTGGCTATGGCTACACCTTC. This codes for CASSLVGRAGYGYTF.

This clonotype was detected many times. V gene TRBV29-1 combines with J gene TRBJ1-1; D perhaps matches TRBD1 (5 bases). In germline, CDR1 is SQVTM, CDR2 ANQGSEA. This CDR3 region has 15 residues. V lost 5 bases and J lost 4, with 20 bases in between. The DNA of the CDR3 is TGCAGCGTTAACCGTCAGGGAAGGTGGGGCACTGAAGCTTTCTTT. Encoded protein: CSVNRQGRWGTEAFF.

In its sample, this clonotype was seen many times. V gene TRBV11-2 combines with J gene TRBJ2-3; 9 bases match TRBD2. Germline-derived CDR1 and CDR2 are SGHAT and FQNNGV. The V segment lost 3 bases and the J segment 6 bases; nucleotides outside the gene matches: 7. CDR3 size: 15 residues. The CDR3 DNA is TGTGCCAGCAGCTTCGGTAGCGGGAGTAGGGATACGCAGTATTTT. This encodes CASSFGSGSRDTQYF.

This clonotype was observed many times. The V gene is TRBV7-9, the J gene TRBJ1-1; D unresolved. Between the trimmed V and J ends, which lost 7 bases and 4 bases, there was a span of 19 bases. Germline V gene lookup returns CDR1 SEHNR and CDR2 FQNEAQ (reference sequence). This CDR3 contains 15 residues. CDR3 in DNA: TGTGCCAGCACCCACCCCTCGGGAGAAGGCACTGAAGCTTTCTTT. Translating it yields CASTHPSGEGTEAFF.

This clonotype has at least ten counts. This chain connects TRBV2 to TRBJ1-6, with TRBD1 identical over 7 bases. CDR3 size: 15 residues. Germline loops: CDR1 SNHLY, CDR2 FYNNEI. The trim removed 5 bases at V and 7 bases at J, leaving 8 bases unmatched. CDR3 loop: CASSNFGTENSPLHF. The CDR3 coding sequence is TGTGCCAGCAGTAATTTCGGGACAGAAAATTCACCCCTCCACTTT. Variable domain in full (rest from reference TRBV2 and TRBJ1-6): EPEVTQTPSHQVTQMGQEVILRCVPISNHLYFYWYRQILGQKVEFLVSFYNNEISEKSEIFDDQFSVERPDGSNFTLKIRSTKLEDSAMYFCASSNFGTENSPLHFGNGTRLTVT.

Many counts were recorded for this clonotype. The V and J genes are TRBV9 and TRBJ1-1, with 7 nucleotides matching TRBD1. V lost 5 bases and J lost 4; bases outside the gene matches: 5. The CDR3 is 13 residues long. Per germline, CDR1 SGDLS and CDR2 YYNGEE. CDR3 sequence: CASSTGVVTEAFF. CDR3 nucleotide sequence: TGTGCCAGCAGTACAGGGGTTGTCACTGAAGCTTTCTTT.

The chain recombines TRBV7-2 with TRBJ2-1; D ambiguous. V gave up 5 bases and J gave up 7 bases, with 21 bases separating them. The CDR3 totals 16 residues. Germline V lookup: CDR1 SGHTA, CDR2 FQGNSA. In nucleotides, the CDR3 is TGTGCCAGCAGCACCCTGACCGGGCGGAGTATAAATGAGCAGTTCTTC. This sequence encodes CASSTLTGRSINEQFF.

The rearrangement links TRBV7-9 to TRBJ2-1; a possible D gene is TRBD1 (6 bases). This CDR3 has 14 residues. The ends were cut back, 6 bases at V and 5 bases at J, with 14 bases in the middle. CDR1 is SEHNR and CDR2 is FQNEAQ in the germline V gene (reference sequence). CDR3 protein: CASRAGEFNNEQFF. The CDR3 DNA reads TGTGCCAGCAGGGCAGGGGAATTCAACAATGAGCAGTTCTTC.

This clonotype was found a few times. The chain recombines TRBV13 with TRBJ2-7; the match to TRBD2 covers 11 bases. In germline, CDR1 is PRHDT, CDR2 FYEKMQ (reference sequence). The CDR3 sequence is 14 residues long. V dropped 5 bases and J dropped 4; count of bases not matched to a gene: 4. CDR3 in amino acids: CASSPRLAGYEQYF. In nucleotides, the CDR3 is TGTGCCAGCAGCCCCCGACTAGCGGGGTACGAGCAGTACTTC.

This clonotype occurred many times. V is TRBV20-1 and J is TRBJ2-2, with unresolved D. The CDR3 has 13 residues. CDR1 and CDR2 from the germline V gene are DFQATT and SNEGSKA (reference sequence). Trimming removed 3 bases from V and 0 bases from J, with 5 bases in between. Here the CDR3 DNA reads TGCAGTGCTAGGGTAGCGAACACCGGGGAGCTGTTTTTT. It specifies CSARVANTGELFF.

This clonotype was seen more than once but under ten times. The chain recombines TRBV6-5 with TRBJ1-2; a weak D match, TRBD1 (5 bases). Germline CDR1 MNHEY, CDR2 SVGAGI. The CDR3 length is 15 residues. V lost 0 bases and J lost 4, with 12 bases in between. The CDR3 reads CASSYSISGSYGYTF. The DNA of the CDR3 is TGTGCCAGCAGTTACTCGATCTCAGGGTCCTATGGCTACACCTTC.

Many counts were recorded for this clonotype. The V gene is TRBV7-8, the J gene TRBJ2-2; a possible D gene is TRBD2 (6 bases). Looked up from germline, CDR1 is SGHVS and CDR2 is FQNEAQ. The CDR3 runs 17 residues. The V and J ends lost 5 bases and 0 bases respectively, with 16 bases between them. The DNA for the CDR3 is TGTGCCAGCAGCATACTAGCCCCGGGCGCGAACACCGGGGAGCTGTTTTTT. It codes for CASSILAPGANTGELFF.

This clonotype occurred many times. In DNA, the CDR3 is TGCGCCAGCAGACGGACAGGGTTCGACACCATATATTTT. Protein product: CASRRTGFDTIYF. The chain recombines TRBV5-1 with TRBJ1-3; the match to TRBD1 covers 8 bases. The CDR3 loop spans 13 amino acids. J was trimmed by 8 bases and V by 5 bases; bases with no gene match: 6. Germline V CDR1 and CDR2: SGHRS, YFSETQ.

This clonotype showed up many times. The V and J genes are TRBV5-1 and TRBJ1-1; D gene uncertain. Looked up from germline, CDR1 is SGHRS and CDR2 is YFSETQ. The CDR3 extends over 13 amino acids. V was clipped by 1 base and J by 8 bases, with 12 bases between them. CDR3 sequence: CASSLPASSEAFF. The CDR3 DNA reads TGCGCCAGCAGCTTGCCCGCATCCTCGGAAGCTTTCTTT.

In this sample, this clonotype turned up many times. The CDR3 DNA reads as TGCGCCAGCAGCCAAGATTACGGCCCCTGGGCCAACTATGGCTACACCTTC. It specifies CASSQDYGPWANYGYTF. The genes are TRBV4-3 and TRBJ1-2; D gene ambiguous. Deletions cut 0 bases from V and 2 bases from J, with 16 bases between. CDR3 size: 17 residues. The germline CDR1 and CDR2 sequences are LGHNA and YSLEER.

This clonotype appeared many times. The chain carries TRBV27 and TRBJ2-7; 9 bases line up with TRBD1. J gave up 5 bases and V 6 bases, and 8 bases lay outside the gene matches. This CDR3 comprises 14 residues. Germline CDR1 and CDR2: MNHEY and SMNVEV (reference sequence). CDR3 nucleotide sequence: TGTGCCAGCAGAACAGGGGGCTTTCTCCACGAGCAGTACTTC. It codes for CASRTGGFLHEQYF.

The chain uses TRBV6-6 and TRBJ2-7; 7 nucleotides agree with TRBD2. V shed 4 bases and J 9 bases; nucleotides not matched to a gene: 6. CDR1 and CDR2 from the germline V gene are MNHNY and SVGAGI (reference sequence). The CDR3 consists of 12 residues. In DNA, the CDR3 is TGTGCCAGCAGTTTAGAGCGGGGAGGGCAGTACTTC. Amino acid sequence: CASSLERGGQYF.

The rearrangement uses TRBV18 and TRBJ2-1; tentatively, D is TRBD1 (5 bases). V was clipped by 6 bases and J by 8 bases, with 17 bases between them. This CDR3 comprises 14 residues. Germline CDR1 KGHSH, CDR2 LQKENI. CDR3 sequence reads: CASSSSRVMDEQFF. CDR3 bases: TGTGCCAGCTCCTCCTCCAGGGTTATGGATGAGCAGTTCTTC.